This entry is about one T cell receptor beta chain. What it recognizes is unknown. A clone one base away is much larger, so this may be a read error. Source study methods: The study's classifier, a distant-metastasis tool for papillary thyroid cancer, was built using CDR3 differences across clinicopathological groups. Using MiXCR, TCRdb re-called clones from the PCR reads. For this entry, the V and J calls and clone size follow TCRdb and not the study's own pipeline. The sample carries tens of thousands of clones, roughly 22% recorded once. Thyroid surgery had not been preceded by any treatment in any patient. The CDR3 length is 15 residues. CDR1 is MNHEY and CDR2 is SVGEGT in the germline V gene. This entry belongs to a study of metastatic and nonmetastatic thyroid tumors. In the study overall: For malignant and benign thyroid patients, tumor or nodule tissue and blood were the sources whose repertoires were compared. Findings of the study overall: Benign nodules were reported to have significantly lower TCR beta diversity than malignant thyroid tumors, in blood and tumor.

The sequence was collected from a female donor with papillary thyroid cancer or a benign thyroid nodule (not recorded which). Some clones in this sample may be carry-over from other donors' samples. The specimen was blood. The rearrangement joins TRBV6-2 or TRBV6-3 to TRBJ1-4, with D perhaps matching TRBD1 (5 bases). CDR3 loop: CAISWTGRRNEKLFF. In DNA, the CDR3 is TGTGCCATCAGTTGGACGGGACGGCGTAATGAAAAACTGTTTTTT.